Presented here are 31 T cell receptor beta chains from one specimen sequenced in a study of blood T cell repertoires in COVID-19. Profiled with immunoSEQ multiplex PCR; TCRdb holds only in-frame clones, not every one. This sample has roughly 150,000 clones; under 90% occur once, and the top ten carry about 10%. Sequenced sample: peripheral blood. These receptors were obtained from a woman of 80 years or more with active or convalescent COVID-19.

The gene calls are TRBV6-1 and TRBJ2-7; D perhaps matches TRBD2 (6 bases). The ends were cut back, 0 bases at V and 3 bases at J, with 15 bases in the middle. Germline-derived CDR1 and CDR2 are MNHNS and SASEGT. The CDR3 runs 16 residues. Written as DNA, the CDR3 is TGTGCCAGCAGTGAAGCGCGATCGCGGGGCTTCTACGAGCAGTACTTC. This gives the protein CASSEARSRGFYEQYF.

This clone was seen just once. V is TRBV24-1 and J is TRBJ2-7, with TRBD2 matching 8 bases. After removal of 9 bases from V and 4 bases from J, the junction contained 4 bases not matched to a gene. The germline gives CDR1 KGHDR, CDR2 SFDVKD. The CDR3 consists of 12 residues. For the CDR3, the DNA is TGTGCCACCTCTAGCGGGCCTTACGAGCAGTACTTC. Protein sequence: CATSSGPYEQYF.

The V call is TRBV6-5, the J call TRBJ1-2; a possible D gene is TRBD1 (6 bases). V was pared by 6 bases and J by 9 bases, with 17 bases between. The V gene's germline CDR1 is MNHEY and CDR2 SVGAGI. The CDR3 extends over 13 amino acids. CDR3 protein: CASSLHGQKSYTF. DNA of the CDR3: TGTGCCAGCAGCCTGCATGGACAGAAGAGCTACACCTTC.

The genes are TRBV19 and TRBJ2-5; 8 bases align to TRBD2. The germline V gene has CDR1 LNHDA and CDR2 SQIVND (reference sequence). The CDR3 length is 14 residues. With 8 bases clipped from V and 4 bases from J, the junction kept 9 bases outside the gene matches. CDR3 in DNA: TGTGCCAGTGGAAAGGGACTAGGGGGAGAGACCCAGTACTTC. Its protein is CASGKGLGGETQYF.

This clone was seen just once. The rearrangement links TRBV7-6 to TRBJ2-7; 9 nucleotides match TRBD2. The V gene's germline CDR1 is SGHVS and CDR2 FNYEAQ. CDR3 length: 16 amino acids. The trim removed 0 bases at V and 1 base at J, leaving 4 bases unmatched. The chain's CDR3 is CASSLAPTSGSYEQYF. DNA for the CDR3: TGTGCCAGCAGCTTAGCGCCGACTAGCGGTTCCTACGAGCAGTACTTC.

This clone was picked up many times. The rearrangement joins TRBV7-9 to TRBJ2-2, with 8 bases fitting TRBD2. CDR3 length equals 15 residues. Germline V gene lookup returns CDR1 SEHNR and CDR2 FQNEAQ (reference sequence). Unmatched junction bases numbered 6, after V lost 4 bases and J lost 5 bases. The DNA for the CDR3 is TGTGCCAGCAGCTCTCCGGGACTAGTAACCGGGGAGCTGTTTTTT. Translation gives CASSSPGLVTGELFF.

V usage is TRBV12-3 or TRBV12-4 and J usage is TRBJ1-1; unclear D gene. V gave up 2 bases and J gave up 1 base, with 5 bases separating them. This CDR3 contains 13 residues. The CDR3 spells CASSLKANTEAFF. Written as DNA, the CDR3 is TGTGCCAGCAGTTTAAAAGCGAACACTGAAGCTTTCTTT.

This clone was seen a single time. The CDR3 here is CASSSQVSGNEQFF. The CDR3 coding sequence is TGTGCCAGCAGCTCCCAGGTCAGCGGCAATGAGCAGTTCTTC. The chain links TRBV11-1 to TRBJ2-1, with a possible D match to TRBD2 (5 bases). The CDR3 has 14 residues. Germline V lookup: CDR1 SGHAT, CDR2 FQDESV (reference sequence). The germline V and J ends were trimmed by 4 bases and 6 bases, with 13 bases remaining between them.

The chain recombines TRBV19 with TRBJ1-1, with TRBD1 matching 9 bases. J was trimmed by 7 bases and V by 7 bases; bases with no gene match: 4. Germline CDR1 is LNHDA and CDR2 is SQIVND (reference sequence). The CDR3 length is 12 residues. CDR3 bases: TGTGCCAGTATCCGGGACAGGGATGAAGCTTTCTTT. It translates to CASIRDRDEAFF. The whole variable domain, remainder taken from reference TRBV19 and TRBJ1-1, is DGGITQSPKYLFRKEGQNVTLSCEQNLNHDAMYWYRQDPGQGLRLIYYSQIVNDFQKGDIAEGYSVSREKKESFPLTVTSAQKNPTAFYLCASIRDRDEAFFGQGTRLTVV.

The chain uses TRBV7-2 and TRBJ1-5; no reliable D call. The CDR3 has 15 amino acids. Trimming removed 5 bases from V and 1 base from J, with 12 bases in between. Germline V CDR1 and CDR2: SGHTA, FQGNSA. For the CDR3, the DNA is TGTGCCAGCAGCCCGCCGGGTGGGAGCAATCAGCCCCAGCATTTT. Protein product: CASSPPGGSNQPQHF.

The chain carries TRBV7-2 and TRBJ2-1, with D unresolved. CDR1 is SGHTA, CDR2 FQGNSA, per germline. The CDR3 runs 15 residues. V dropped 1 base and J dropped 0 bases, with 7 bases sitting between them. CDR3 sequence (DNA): TGTGCCAGCAGCTTAGACCCGAGCTCCTACAATGAGCAGTTCTTC. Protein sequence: CASSLDPSSYNEQFF.

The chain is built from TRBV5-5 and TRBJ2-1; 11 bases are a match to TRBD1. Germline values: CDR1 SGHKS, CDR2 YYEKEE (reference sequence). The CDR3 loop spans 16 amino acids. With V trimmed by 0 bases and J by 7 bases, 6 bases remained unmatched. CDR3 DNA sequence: TGTGCCAGCAGCTTGGTATGGACAGGGGGCTCAAATGAGCAGTTCTTC. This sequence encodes CASSLVWTGGSNEQFF.

Here the CDR3 reads CASSQSFEHEQFF. The CDR3 region has the DNA TGCGCCAGCAGTCAATCGTTCGAGCATGAGCAGTTCTTC. J is TRBJ2-1 and V is TRBV23-1, with D hard to call. TRBV23-1 falls under the ORF class, with uncertain function. V was trimmed by 0 bases and J by 8 bases, leaving 8 bases between them. CDR3 length: 13 amino acids.

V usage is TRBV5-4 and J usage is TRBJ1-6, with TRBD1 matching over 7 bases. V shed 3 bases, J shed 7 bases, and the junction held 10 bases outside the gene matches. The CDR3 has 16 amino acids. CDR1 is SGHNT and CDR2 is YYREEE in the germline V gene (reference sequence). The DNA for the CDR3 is TGTGCCAGCAGCTCCTCTACAGGGGTCGTAAATTCACCCCTCCACTTT. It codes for CASSSSTGVVNSPLHF.

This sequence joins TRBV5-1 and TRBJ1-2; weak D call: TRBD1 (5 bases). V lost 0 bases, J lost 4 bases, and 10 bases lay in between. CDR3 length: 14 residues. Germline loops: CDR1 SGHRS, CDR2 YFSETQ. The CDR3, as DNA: TGCGCCAGCAGCTTGGGGCAGGGTATCTATGGCTACACCTTC. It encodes CASSLGQGIYGYTF.

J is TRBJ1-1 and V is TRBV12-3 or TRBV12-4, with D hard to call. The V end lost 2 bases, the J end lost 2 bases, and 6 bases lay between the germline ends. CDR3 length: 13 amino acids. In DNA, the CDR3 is TGTGCCAGCAGTTTAAGACAAAACACTGAAGCTTTCTTT. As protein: CASSLRQNTEAFF.

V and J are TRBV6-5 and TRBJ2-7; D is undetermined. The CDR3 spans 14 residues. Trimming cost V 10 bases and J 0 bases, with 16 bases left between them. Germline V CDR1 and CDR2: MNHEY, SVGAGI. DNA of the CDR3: TGTGCCACTAAACCCGTGTATAGCTCCTACGAGCAGTACTTC. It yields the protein CATKPVYSSYEQYF.

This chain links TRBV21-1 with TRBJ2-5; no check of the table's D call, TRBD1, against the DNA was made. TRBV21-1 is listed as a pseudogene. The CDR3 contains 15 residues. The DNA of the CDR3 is TGTGCCAGCAGCAAAGAGGCGACAGGGGAAGAGACCCAGTACTTC. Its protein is CASSKEATGEETQYF.

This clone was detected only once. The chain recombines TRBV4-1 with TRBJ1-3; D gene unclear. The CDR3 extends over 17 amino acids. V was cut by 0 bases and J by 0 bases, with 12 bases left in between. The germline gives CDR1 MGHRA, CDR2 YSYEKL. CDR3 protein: CASSQDRGNPSGNTIYF. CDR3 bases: TGCGCCAGCAGCCAAGATCGGGGTAACCCCTCTGGAAACACCATATATTTT.

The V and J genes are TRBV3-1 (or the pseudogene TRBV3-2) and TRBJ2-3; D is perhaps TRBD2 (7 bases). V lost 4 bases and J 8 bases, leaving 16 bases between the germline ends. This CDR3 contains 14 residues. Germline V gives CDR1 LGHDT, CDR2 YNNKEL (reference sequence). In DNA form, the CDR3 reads TGTGCCAGCAGCCCTGTCGGAGGGGGGGGTACGCAGTATTTT. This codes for CASSPVGGGGTQYF.

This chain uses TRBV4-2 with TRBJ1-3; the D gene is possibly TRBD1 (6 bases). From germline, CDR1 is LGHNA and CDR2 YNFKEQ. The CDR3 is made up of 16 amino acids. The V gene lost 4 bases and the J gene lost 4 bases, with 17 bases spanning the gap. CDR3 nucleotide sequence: TGTGCCAGCAGCCGCAGCGGGGCAGGGGAAGGAAACACCATATATTTT. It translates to CASSRSGAGEGNTIYF.

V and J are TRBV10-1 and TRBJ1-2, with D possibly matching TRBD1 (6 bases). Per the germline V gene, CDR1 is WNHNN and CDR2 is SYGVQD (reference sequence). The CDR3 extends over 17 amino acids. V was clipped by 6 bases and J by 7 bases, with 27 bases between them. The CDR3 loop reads CASRALPTRGAPLGYTF. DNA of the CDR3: TGCGCCAGCAGGGCCCTACCAACTCGGGGGGCGCCTCTTGGCTACACCTTC.

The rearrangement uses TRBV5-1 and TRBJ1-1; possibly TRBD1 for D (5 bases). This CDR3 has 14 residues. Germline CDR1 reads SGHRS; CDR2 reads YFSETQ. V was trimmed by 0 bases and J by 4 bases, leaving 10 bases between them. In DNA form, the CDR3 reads TGCGCCAGCAGCTTGGGGGGCGGGGCCACTGAAGCTTTCTTT. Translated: CASSLGGGATEAFF.

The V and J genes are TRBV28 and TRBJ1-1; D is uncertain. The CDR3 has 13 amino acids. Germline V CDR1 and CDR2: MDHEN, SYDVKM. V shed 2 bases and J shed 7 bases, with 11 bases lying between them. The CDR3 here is CASSLVVGSEAFF. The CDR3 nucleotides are TGTGCCAGCAGTTTAGTGGTGGGGAGTGAAGCTTTCTTT.

CDR3 DNA: TGTGCCAGCAGCTTGCAGGGGCGGACTGAAGCTTTCTTT. Translation gives CASSLQGRTEAFF. V gene TRBV7-9 combines with J gene TRBJ1-1; possibly TRBD1 for D (6 bases). The germline gives CDR1 SEHNR, CDR2 FQNEAQ (reference sequence). V dropped 3 bases and J dropped 5 bases, with 10 bases sitting between them. The CDR3 is 13 amino acids. Filled out from reference TRBV7-9 and TRBJ1-1, the complete variable domain reads DTGVSQNPRHKITKRGQNVTFRCDPISEHNRLYWYRQTLGQGPEFLTYFQNEAQLEKSRLLSDRFSAERPKGSFSTLEIQRTEQGDSAMYLCASSLQGRTEAFFGQGTRLTVV.

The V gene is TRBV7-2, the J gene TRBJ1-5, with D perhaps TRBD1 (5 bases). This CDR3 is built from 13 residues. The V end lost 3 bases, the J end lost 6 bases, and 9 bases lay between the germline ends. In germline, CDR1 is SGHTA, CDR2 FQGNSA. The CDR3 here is CASSFRGSQPQHF. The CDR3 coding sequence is TGTGCCAGCAGCTTTCGGGGGAGTCAGCCCCAGCATTTT.

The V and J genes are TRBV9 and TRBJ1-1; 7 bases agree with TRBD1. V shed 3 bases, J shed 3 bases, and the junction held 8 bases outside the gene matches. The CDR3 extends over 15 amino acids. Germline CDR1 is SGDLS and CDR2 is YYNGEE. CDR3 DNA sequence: TGTGCCAGCAGCGCCAGACCTCAGGGGGACACTGAAGCTTTCTTT. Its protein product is CASSARPQGDTEAFF.

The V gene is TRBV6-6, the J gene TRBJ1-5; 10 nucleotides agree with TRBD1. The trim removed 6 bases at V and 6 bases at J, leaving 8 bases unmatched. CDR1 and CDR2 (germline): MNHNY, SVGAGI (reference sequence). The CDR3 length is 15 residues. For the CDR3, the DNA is TGTGCCAGCAGCTCACTGACAGGGGGCGGTCAGCCCCAGCATTTT. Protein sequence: CASSSLTGGGQPQHF.

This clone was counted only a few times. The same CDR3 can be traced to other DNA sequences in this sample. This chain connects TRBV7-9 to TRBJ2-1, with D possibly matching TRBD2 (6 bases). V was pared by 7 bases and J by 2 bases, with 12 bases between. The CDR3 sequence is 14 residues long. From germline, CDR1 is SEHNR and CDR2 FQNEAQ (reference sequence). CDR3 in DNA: TGTGCCAGCACCGGGGGACTGCCCTACAATGAGCAGTTCTTC. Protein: CASTGGLPYNEQFF. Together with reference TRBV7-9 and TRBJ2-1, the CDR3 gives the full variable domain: DTGVSQNPRHKITKRGQNVTFRCDPISEHNRLYWYRQTLGQGPEFLTYFQNEAQLEKSRLLSDRFSAERPKGSFSTLEIQRTEQGDSAMYLCASTGGLPYNEQFFGPGTRLTVL.

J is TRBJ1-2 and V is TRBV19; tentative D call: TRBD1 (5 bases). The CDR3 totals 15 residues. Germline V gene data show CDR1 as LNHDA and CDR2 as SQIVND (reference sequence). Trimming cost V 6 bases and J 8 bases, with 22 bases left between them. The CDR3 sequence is CASRMRSGEVSGYTF. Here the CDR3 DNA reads TGTGCCAGTAGAATGCGATCGGGGGAAGTAAGCGGCTACACCTTC.

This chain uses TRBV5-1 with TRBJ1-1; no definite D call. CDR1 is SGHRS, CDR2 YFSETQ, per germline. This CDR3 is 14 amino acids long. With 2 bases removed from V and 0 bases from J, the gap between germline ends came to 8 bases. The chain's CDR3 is CASSFNSLNTEAFF. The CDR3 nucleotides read TGCGCCAGCAGCTTTAACAGTCTGAACACTGAAGCTTTCTTT.